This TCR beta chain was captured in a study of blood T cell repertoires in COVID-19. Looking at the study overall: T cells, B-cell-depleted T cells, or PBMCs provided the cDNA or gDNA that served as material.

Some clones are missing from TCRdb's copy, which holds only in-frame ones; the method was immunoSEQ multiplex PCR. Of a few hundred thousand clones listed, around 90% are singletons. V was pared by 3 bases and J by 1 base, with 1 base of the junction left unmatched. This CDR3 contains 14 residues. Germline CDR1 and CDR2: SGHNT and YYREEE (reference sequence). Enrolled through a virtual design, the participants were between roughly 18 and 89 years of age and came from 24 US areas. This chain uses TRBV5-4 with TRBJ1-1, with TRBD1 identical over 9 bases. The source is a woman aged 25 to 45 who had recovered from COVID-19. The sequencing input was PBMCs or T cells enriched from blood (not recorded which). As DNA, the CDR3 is TGTGCCAGCAGCTGGGGACAGGGGAACACTGAAGCTTTCTTT. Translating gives CASSWGQGNTEAFF.